The sequence of this T cell receptor beta chain was determined in a study of OX40 agonist ivuxolimab in advanced cancers. About the study: Ivuxolimab doses were 0.01, 0.1, 0.3, 1.5, 3 or 10 mg/kg every 2 weeks. Recorded diagnoses for dose-escalation patients were hepatocellular carcinoma, melanoma, renal cell or head and neck cancer. Mean age about 60 years, range roughly 20 to 85; nearly 85% male. Overall study results and limits: At 0.1 to 3.0 mg/kg, clonal expansion of CD4+ and CD8+ blood T cells had occurred by week 6.

Some clones are missing from TCRdb's copy, which holds only in-frame ones; the method was immunoSEQ multiplex PCR. In the table there are about 21,000 clones, under 90% of which are singletons. A note on this clone: Its antigen is undetermined.

V gave up 11 bases and J gave up 1 base, with 5 bases separating them. Germline V gene lookup returns CDR1 MNHNS and CDR2 SASEGT. The CDR3 is made up of 10 amino acids. The genes are TRBV6-1 and TRBJ1-1; D gene uncertain. The source material was CD4+ or CD8+ T cells sorted from blood, sampled in a trial of the OX40 agonist ivuxolimab. This TCR was recovered from an adult with an advanced solid tumor such as melanoma, head and neck, liver or kidney cancer. In DNA form, the CDR3 reads TGTGCCTCATGGAACACTGAAGCTTTCTTT. As protein: CASWNTEAFF.